This T cell receptor (beta chain) was sequenced for a study of cytomegalovirus exposure and HLA in healthy donors. Study-level findings and limits: Confirmation was obtained in vitro that a few CMV-associated chains are specific for CMV antigens. Most TCRs appeared rarely, but some public TCRs recurred in many donors. Among TCR beta chains of equal frequency, HLA-associated ones were more clonally expanded in a later analysis.

Notes on this clone: Its target is unknown.

The PCR contained 60 Vbeta and 13 Jbeta primers. The method was immunoSEQ multiplex PCR; TCRdb's version includes in-frame clones alone and lacks a portion of them. The sample lists approximately 120,000 clones, 75% to 80% occurring once. The V end lost 2 bases, the J end lost 10 bases, and 13 bases lay between the germline ends. Per the germline V gene, CDR1 is MNHNY and CDR2 is SVGAGI (reference sequence). The CDR3 covers 13 residues. The sequence derives from a man aged 40-49 years in good health and CMV-seronegative. The chain recombines TRBV6-6 with TRBJ2-3; D remains unclear. The specimen was PBMCs. CDR3 sequence: CASSYAGGVAQYF. The CDR3, as DNA: TGTGCCAGCAGTTACGCCGGCGGCGTTGCGCAGTATTTT.